This T cell receptor beta chain was identified during a study of blood T cell repertoires in COVID-19. The wider study: From T cells, B-cell-depleted T cells, or PBMCs came the material, which was cDNA or gDNA.

As handled by the study authors: For nucleated cells, counts were estimated from reference gene primer amplification. Measured with immunoSEQ multiplex PCR; TCRdb has only the in-frame clones, and not every one. V and J calls and clone size are those listed in that table; D and trimming were worked out from the DNA. The sample lists about 220,000 clones, roughly 80% occurring once. CDR3 length equals 16 residues. V was cut by 0 bases and J by 0 bases, with 9 bases left in between. CDR1 is LGHDT and CDR2 is YNNKEL in the germline V gene (reference sequence). This sequence was found in a woman between 40 and 50 years old with acute COVID-19. This chain uses TRBV3-1 (or the pseudogene TRBV3-2) with TRBJ1-5; D is possibly TRBD1 (5 bases). Material: PBMCs or T cells enriched from blood (not recorded which). The DNA of the CDR3 is TGTGCCAGCAGCCAAGAGGACAAAGATAGCAATCAGCCCCAGCATTTT. Amino acids: CASSQEDKDSNQPQHF.